One sample yielded the 2 T cell receptor beta chains listed below, sequenced in a study of T-cell reconstitution after alpha-beta-depleted transplantation in children. Unique molecular identifiers featured in how the TCRbeta library was prepared. TCRdb reprocessed the PCR reads via MiXCR and lists one record per CDR3 protein. The sample holds fewer than 500,000 distinct CDR3 sequences, 43% seen once. Sample: PBMCs, taken before TCRalphabeta/CD19-depleted stem cell transplant. The source of these receptors is a girl aged 2-9 years with aplastic anemia, due to receive a stem cell transplant.

This rearrangement joins TRBV18 to TRBJ2-1, with D possibly TRBD2 on 6 matching bases. The germline V gene encodes CDR1 KGHSH and CDR2 LQKENI. V lost 3 bases, J lost 4 bases, and 16 bases lay in between. The CDR3 sequence is 16 residues long. The CDR3 bases are TGTGCCAGCTCACCTCGGGCTGGGGGGAAGTACAATGAGCAGTTCTTC. Translated: CASSPRAGGKYNEQFF.

This clonotype turned up a few times. The gene calls are TRBV6-1 and TRBJ2-7, with no clear D. V lost 4 bases and J 4 bases, leaving 5 bases between the germline ends. The CDR3 contains 11 residues. Germline assignment: CDR1 MNHNS and CDR2 SASEGT. As DNA, the CDR3 is TGTGCCAGCAGTGGACGGTACGAGCAGTACTTC. Its protein is CASSGRYEQYF.